These T cell receptor beta chains were read from a single sample in a study of T cell responses to AZD1222 COVID-19 vaccine. Some clones are missing from TCRdb's copy, which holds only in-frame ones; the method was immunoSEQ multiplex PCR. The table has roughly 28,000 clones, nearly 95% seen once. This material consisted of peripheral blood, taken on day 0 of AZD1222 vaccination. These receptors all come from an adult in good health. Both conserved end residues are part of each CDR3. The D gene is left open where the match is weak. Clone size is not always given. Where it is, it says once, few, many or a class for expanded clones.

v_call	clone_size	j_call	d_call	cdr3_nt	cdr3_aa
TRBV10-3	once	TRBJ1-1	TRBD1	TGTGCCATCAGTGAGTCCGCGACAGGGGCGAACACTGAAGCTTTCTTT	CAISESATGANTEAFF
TRBV6-5	NA	TRBJ1-2	NA	TGTGCCAGCAAGATCGGTGGGAACTATGGCTACACCTTC	CASKIGGNYGYTF
TRBV7-2	NA	TRBJ2-1	TRBD2	TGTGCCAGCAGCTTGTGGACTAGCGGGAGGGCCGGGTCCAATGAGCAGTTCTTC	CASSLWTSGRAGSNEQFF
TRBV5-1	NA	TRBJ2-2	NA	TGCGCCAGCAGCTCGCGCGGCAGGGAGGCCGGGGAGCTGTTTTTT	CASSSRGREAGELFF
TRBV12-3/TRBV12-4	NA	TRBJ1-2	NA	TGTGCCAGCAGCGGAACTAGGTATGGCTACACCTTC	CASSGTRYGYTF
TRBV7-9	NA	TRBJ1-1	TRBD1	TGTGCCAGCAGCCTCGGACAGGGGTCTGAAGCTTTCTTT	CASSLGQGSEAFF
TRBV7-9	NA	TRBJ2-5	TRBD2	TGTGCCAGCAGCTTATTAAGGGGACTAGCGCAGGAGACCCAGTACTTC	CASSLLRGLAQETQYF
TRBV10-3	NA	TRBJ1-1	NA	TGTGCCATCAGTGAGTGGGCAGGGATAAACACTGAAGCTTTCTTT	CAISEWAGINTEAFF
TRBV29-1	NA	TRBJ2-1	TRBD2	TGCAGCGTAGCTGGACTAGCGGGAGGGAATGAGCAGTTCTTC	CSVAGLAGGNEQFF
TRBV7-8	NA	TRBJ1-2	NA	TGTGCCAGCAGCCAAATCGTAACCGGCAACTATGGCTACACCTTC	CASSQIVTGNYGYTF
TRBV7-8	NA	TRBJ1-5	NA	TGTGCCAGCAGCTTGGTAGGGGGTACTTTACTCAGCAATCAGCCCCAGCATTTT	CASSLVGGTLLSNQPQHF
TRBV25-1	NA	TRBJ2-1	TRBD2	TGTGCCAGCAGTCCGGCGGGGGGTCGGAATGAGCAGTTCTTC	CASSPAGGRNEQFF
TRBV29-1	NA	TRBJ2-3	NA	TGCAGCGTTGGAAGACGGGAGTTAGGAGCAGATACGCAGTATTTT	CSVGRRELGADTQYF
TRBV19	NA	TRBJ1-5	NA	TGTGCCAGTAGTATAGACGGAGGATCGAGGCCCCAGCATTTT	CASSIDGGSRPQHF
TRBV30	NA	TRBJ2-5	NA	TGTGCCTGGAGTATACAGGGAGAGACCCAGTACTTC	CAWSIQGETQYF
TRBV5-3	NA	TRBJ2-6	NA	TGTGCCAGAAGCTTGGCCCTCGGGGCCTCTGGGGCCAACGTCCTGACTTTC	CARSLALGASGANVLTF
TRBV6-5	NA	TRBJ1-5	TRBD1	TGTGCCAGCAGTCCTTCATTTACAGGGGGTCAGCCCCAGCATTTT	CASSPSFTGGQPQHF
TRBV19	large	TRBJ1-5	NA	TGTGCCAGTAGGAGCTTTAATCAGCCCCAGCATTTT	CASRSFNQPQHF
TRBV3-1/TRBV3-2	NA	TRBJ2-7	NA	TGTGCCAGCAGCCAAGGGGACGTCTCCTACGAGCAGTACTTC	CASSQGDVSYEQYF
TRBV11-3	few	TRBJ2-7	NA	TGTGCCAGCAGCTTAGACGGCAGGGCCCCCTTCTACGAGCAGTACTTC	CASSLDGRAPFYEQYF
TRBV5-4	NA	TRBJ1-2	NA	TGTGCCAGCAGCTTGACAGACGTTTATGGCTACACCTTC	CASSLTDVYGYTF
TRBV3-1/TRBV3-2	NA	TRBJ1-1	TRBD1	TGTGCCAGCAGCCAACAGGGGGCTACGGCTGAAGCTTTCTTT	CASSQQGATAEAFF
TRBV2	NA	TRBJ1-5	NA	TGTGCCAGCAGTGAGGAGGGTTTGGCAAATCAGCCCCAGCATTTT	CASSEEGLANQPQHF
TRBV23-1	NA	TRBJ1-5	NA	TGCGCCAGCAGTCCGACAGGAGTAGACAATCAGCCCCAGCATTTT	CASSPTGVDNQPQHF
TRBV15	NA	TRBJ2-7	NA	TGTGCCACCAGCAGTCCAACAGCGACCCATGACGAGCAGTACTTC	CATSSPTATHDEQYF
TRBV7-2	NA	TRBJ2-7	TRBD2	TGTGCCAGCAGCCCTAGGCCTAGCGGGTATCTTTACGAGCAGTACTTC	CASSPRPSGYLYEQYF
TRBV14	NA	TRBJ1-1	NA	TGTGCCAGCAGCCAAGGGACAACAGGATACCTGAACACTGAAGCTTTCTTT	CASSQGTTGYLNTEAFF
TRBV6-5	NA	TRBJ1-1	NA	TGTGCCAGCAGCGATACAGGGTGGGCTGAAGCTTTCTTT	CASSDTGWAEAFF
TRBV10-1	NA	TRBJ2-2	NA	TGCGCCAGCAGTGAGGCAAGGCCGGCCGGGGAGCTGTTTTTT	CASSEARPAGELFF
TRBV5-6	NA	TRBJ2-1	NA	TGTGCCAGCAGCCCCCCAAGGGGGGGCAGCTACAATGAGCAGTTCTTC	CASSPPRGGSYNEQFF
TRBV9	NA	TRBJ2-2	TRBD2	TGTGCCAGCAGCGGGGTATGGACTAGCGGGACGATCACCGGGGAGCTGTTTTTT	CASSGVWTSGTITGELFF
TRBV19	NA	TRBJ2-1	NA	TGTGCCAGTAGTATAGCCGGGGGGCAGAGCTCCTACAATGAGCAGTTCTTC	CASSIAGGQSSYNEQFF
TRBV24-1	NA	TRBJ2-2	NA	TGTGCCACCAGTGACTCGGGACCAACCGGGGAGCTGTTTTTT	CATSDSGPTGELFF
TRBV6-5	NA	TRBJ2-7	NA	TGTGCCAGCCGACCGGGACTCAACTACGAGCAGTACTTC	CASRPGLNYEQYF
TRBV28	once	TRBJ2-7	NA	TGTGCCAGCAGTAAAGGGGGGGTTGGGTCCTACGAGCAGTACTTC	CASSKGGVGSYEQYF
TRBV15	NA	TRBJ1-3	NA	TGTGCCACCAGCAGAAAAGGGGGCTCTGGAAACACCATATATTTT	CATSRKGGSGNTIYF
TRBV11-3	once	TRBJ2-7	TRBD2	TGTGCCAGCAGCTCCCTAATAGCGGGAGGTACCTACGAGCAGTACTTC	CASSSLIAGGTYEQYF
TRBV5-1	once	TRBJ2-1	TRBD2	TGCGCCAGCAGCTTGTTCCGACTAGCGGATACCTACAATGAGCAGTTCTTC	CASSLFRLADTYNEQFF
TRBV11-2	NA	TRBJ1-2	NA	TGTGCCAGCACTGGAGGTCAAGGCTACACCTTC	CASTGGQGYTF
TRBV2	NA	TRBJ2-1	TRBD2	TGTGCCAGCAGTGATCGGCGGGGGGGCTACAATGAGCAGTTCTTC	CASSDRRGGYNEQFF
TRBV28	NA	TRBJ2-2	TRBD2	TGTGCCAGCAGTTTCATGGGAGGGCCCGGGGAGCTGTTTTTT	CASSFMGGPGELFF
TRBV28	NA	TRBJ1-2	NA	TGTGCCAGCAGTTCGCCGGGACGGATCAACTATGGCTACACCTTC	CASSSPGRINYGYTF
TRBV5-4	NA	TRBJ2-3	NA	TGTGCCAGCAGCATCACAGATACGCAGTATTTT	CASSITDTQYF
TRBV21-1	NA	TRBJ1-5	NA	TGTGCCAGCAGCAATTGGAGACAGGCCCCTATGCATTTT	CASSNWRQAPMHF
TRBV19	NA	TRBJ1-2	TRBD1	TGTGCCAGTAGTATAGTCAAAGGGGGGACAGGGAGAAGTGGCTACACCTTC	CASSIVKGGTGRSGYTF
TRBV5-8	NA	TRBJ1-2	NA	TGTGCCAGCAGCCGAAAGCGGGGCTACACCTTC	CASSRKRGYTF